This entry describes one T cell receptor (beta chain). Its antigen is undetermined. This sample was included in a study of shared clonotypes between healthy human individuals. The study's findings and limits: The rarefaction results pointed to incomplete sorted-subset sequencing despite large depth. Larger estimated richness was generally seen in naive subsets than in memory subsets.

The assay was run at deep level. TCRdb's copy holds only in-frame clones and misses some; the assay was immunoSEQ multiplex PCR. This sample has 2 million to 3 million clones, with approximately 94% found just once. Germline V gene sequence: CDR1 SGHRS, CDR2 YFSETQ. This CDR3 is built from 13 residues. Trimming shortened V by 1 base and J by 9 bases, and 10 bases separated the two germline ends. The sample consisted of naive CD4+ T cells from PBMCs. Subset of the sample: CD45RA+ positively selected. The receptor comes from a man aged 18 to 29 in good health. Some clones in this sample may be carry-over from other donors' samples. The chain uses TRBV5-1 and TRBJ1-4; D gene uncertain. The CDR3 bases are TGCGCCAGCAGCTTGCAAGGAGGGCAAAAACTGTTTTTT. It codes for CASSLQGGQKLFF.